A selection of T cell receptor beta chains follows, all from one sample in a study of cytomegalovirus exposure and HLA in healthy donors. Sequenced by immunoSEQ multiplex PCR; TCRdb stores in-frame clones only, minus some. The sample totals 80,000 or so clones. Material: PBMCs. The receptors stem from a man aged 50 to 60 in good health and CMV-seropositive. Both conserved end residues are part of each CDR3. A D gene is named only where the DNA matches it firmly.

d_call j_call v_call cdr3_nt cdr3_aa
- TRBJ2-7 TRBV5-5 TGTGCCAGCAGCCTAGACCCTTCCTACGAGCAGTACTTC CASSLDPSYEQYF
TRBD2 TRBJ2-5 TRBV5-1 TGCGCCAGCAGCTTGAGCGGGGACGGGACCCAGTACTTC CASSLSGDGTQYF
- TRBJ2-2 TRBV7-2 TGTGCCAGCAGCCCAGAGGTCTTCACCGGGGAGCTGTTTTTT CASSPEVFTGELFF
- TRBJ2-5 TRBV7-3 TGTGCCAGCAGCCCCGGGGGACAAGAGACCCAGTACTTC CASSPGGQETQYF
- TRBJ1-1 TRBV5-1 TGCGCCAGCAACCACCCCTCCGGTTACGGACAGAACACTGAAGCTTTCTTT CASNHPSGYGQNTEAFF
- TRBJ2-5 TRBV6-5 TGTGCCAGCAGAAGAAATAGAGGGGGAGAGACCCAGTACTTC CASRRNRGGETQYF
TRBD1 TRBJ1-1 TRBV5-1 TGCGCCAGCAGCCTGACAGGGCTCATGAACACTGAAGCTTTCTTT CASSLTGLMNTEAFF
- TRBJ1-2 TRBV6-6 TGTGCCAGCAGTTACTCTCTCGGCTACACCTTC CASSYSLGYTF
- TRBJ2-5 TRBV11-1 TGTGCCAGCAGCTTAGGAACCGGGGAGGCCCAGTACTTC CASSLGTGEAQYF
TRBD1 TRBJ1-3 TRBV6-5 TGTGCCAGCAGTTACTCGGACAGGCCGTCTGGAAACACCATATATTTT CASSYSDRPSGNTIYF
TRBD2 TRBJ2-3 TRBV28 TGTGCCAGCAGTTCCCGCTGGCGGACTAGCGGGAAGGGCGGCACAGATACGCAGTATTTT CASSSRWRTSGKGGTDTQYF
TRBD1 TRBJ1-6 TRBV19 TGTGCCAGTAGTCCAAACGACCGGGACAGGGGGCGCGTATCCTATAATTCACCCCTCCACTTT CASSPNDRDRGRVSYNSPLHF
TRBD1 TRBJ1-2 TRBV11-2 TGTGCCAGCAGCTCCCTAGGGGGACAGGGCGAAGGTAACTATGGCTACACCTTC CASSSLGGQGEGNYGYTF
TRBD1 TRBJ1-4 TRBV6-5 TGTGCCAGCAGGGACAGGGTGGGGGAAAAACTGTTTTTT CASRDRVGEKLFF
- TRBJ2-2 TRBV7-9 TGTGCCAGCAGCCCTACGGCAGGGGTTGGATTCGGGGAGCTGTTTTTT CASSPTAGVGFGELFF
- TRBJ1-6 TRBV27 TGTGCCAGCAGTGAGGGGGTTAGGAATTCACCCCTCCACTTT CASSEGVRNSPLHF
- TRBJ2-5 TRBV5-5 TGTGCCAGCAGCTTGTTAGTGTACCAAGAGACCCAGTACTTC CASSLLVYQETQYF
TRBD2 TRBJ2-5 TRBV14 TGTGCCAGCAGCCAAGCCCGTCGGGCGGGAGTACAAGAGACCCAGTACTTC CASSQARRAGVQETQYF
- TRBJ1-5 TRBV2 TGTGCCAGCAGTCCCCGCCGGACCGGGAGGGTTCAGCCCCAGCATTTT CASSPRRTGRVQPQHF
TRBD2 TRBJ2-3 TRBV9 TGTGCCAGCAGCGAGACTAGCGGTAGCACAGATACGCAGTATTTT CASSETSGSTDTQYF
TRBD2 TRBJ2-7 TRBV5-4 TGTGCCAGCAGCACCGCCCTTAGCGGGAGACTGCACGAGCAGTACTTC CASSTALSGRLHEQYF
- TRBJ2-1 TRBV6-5 TGTGCCAGCAGCAAGGGGGGGTACGCGGACAATGAGCAGTTCTTC CASSKGGYADNEQFF